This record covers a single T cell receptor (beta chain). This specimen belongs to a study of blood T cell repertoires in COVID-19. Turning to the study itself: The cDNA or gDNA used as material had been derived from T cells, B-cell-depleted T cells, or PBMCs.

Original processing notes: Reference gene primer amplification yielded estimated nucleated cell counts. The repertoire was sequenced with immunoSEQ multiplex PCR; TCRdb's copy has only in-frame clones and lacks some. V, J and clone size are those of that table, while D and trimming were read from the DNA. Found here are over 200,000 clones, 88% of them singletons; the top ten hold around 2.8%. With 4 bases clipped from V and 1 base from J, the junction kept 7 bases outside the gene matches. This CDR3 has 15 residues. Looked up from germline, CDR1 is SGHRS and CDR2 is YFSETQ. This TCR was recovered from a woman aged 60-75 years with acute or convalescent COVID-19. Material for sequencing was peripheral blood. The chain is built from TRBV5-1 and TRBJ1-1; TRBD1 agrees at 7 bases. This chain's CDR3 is CASSLRTGQNTEAFF. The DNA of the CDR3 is TGCGCCAGCAGCCTAAGGACAGGACAGAACACTGAAGCTTTCTTT.